This T cell receptor (beta chain) was recovered during a study of blood T cell repertoires in COVID-19. Study as a whole: Samples of COVID-19 (acute and convalescent) were obtained from the United States, Italy and Spain. T cells, B-cell-depleted T cells, or PBMCs supplied cDNA or gDNA.

CDR1 and CDR2 from the germline V gene are SGHDN and FVKESK. The CDR3 runs to 14 residues. V lost 4 bases and J 3 bases, leaving 12 bases between the germline ends. In the original analysis: Counts of nucleated cells, estimated from reference gene primer amplification, were obtained. Some clones are missing from TCRdb's copy, which holds only in-frame ones; the method was immunoSEQ multiplex PCR. V, J and clone size are taken as reported in that table, and D and trimming were inferred from the DNA itself. This sample carries around 160,000 clones, about four fifths of them seen once, and the ten largest clones take more than 7%.

This clonotype was sampled from a human donor with acute or convalescent COVID-19. The donor label of this sample is uncertain. The chain employs TRBV14 and TRBJ1-1, with a possible D match to TRBD1 (5 bases). Sequencing input: peripheral blood. The CDR3, as DNA: TGTGCCAGCAGCCGACAGCTCGACTACACTGAAGCTTTCTTT. Its protein product is CASSRQLDYTEAFF.